The rows below give T cell receptor beta chains drawn from one sample of a study of beta chain features in type 1 diabetes. Profiling relied on immunoSEQ multiplex PCR, and the TCRdb table lists in-frame clones only, not all of them. The sample holds 900,000 or so clones, roughly 15% seen once. Material: naive CD4+ T cells from blood. Receptor source: a woman between 18 and 29 years old in good health. Each CDR3 is given with its conserved first and last residue. D genes are given only for firm matches. Where a row states a size, it is once, few, many or the class of an expanded clone; other rows omit it.

clone_size,j_call,v_call,d_call,cdr3_nt,cdr3_aa
few,TRBJ2-7,TRBV11-2,.,TGTGCCAGCAGCCTGACACGAAACCCCTCCTACGAGCAGTACTTC,CASSLTRNPSYEQYF
.,TRBJ2-1,TRBV11-2,.,TGTGCCAGCAGCTTAGTGCGGCTGGGTGAGCAGTTCTTC,CASSLVRLGEQFF
few,TRBJ2-1,TRBV15,.,TGTGCCACCAGCAGACCTGGGGGTGAGCAGTTCTTC,CATSRPGGEQFF
.,TRBJ2-1,TRBV11-2,TRBD2,TGTGCCACTAGCGGGACACTAGTCGATGAGCAGTTCTTC,CATSGTLVDEQFF
.,TRBJ1-1,TRBV5-6,TRBD1,TGTGCCAGCAGCTTGGTCAAGGCGGGACAGCTAAACACTGAAGCTTTCTTT,CASSLVKAGQLNTEAFF
.,TRBJ2-7,TRBV5-6,.,TGTGCCAGCAGCTTGAAAAGTTACGAGCAGTACTTC,CASSLKSYEQYF
few,TRBJ2-2,TRBV19,.,TGTGCCAGTACTTACGGGGTTTTTGCAACTGACACCGGGGAGCTGTTTTTT,CASTYGVFATDTGELFF
.,TRBJ2-1,TRBV6-5,.,TGTGCCAGCAGTTCTTTTAGCGACTACAATGAGCAGTTCTTC,CASSSFSDYNEQFF
few,TRBJ1-5,TRBV6-5,.,TGTGCCAGCAGGCCAGGGGCGGGACAGCCCCAGCATTTT,CASRPGAGQPQHF
few,TRBJ2-2,TRBV2,.,TGTGCCAGCAGTAGGCTTCCAGGAACCGGGGAGCTGTTTTTT,CASSRLPGTGELFF
.,TRBJ1-2,TRBV5-1,TRBD1,TGCGCCAGCAGCTTGGTCGAAACCGACAGGGACCCTAACTATGGCTACACCTTC,CASSLVETDRDPNYGYTF
few,TRBJ2-7,TRBV6-5,TRBD2,TGTGCCAGCAGCCCCGGGACTAGCGGGAACCACGAGCAGTACTTC,CASSPGTSGNHEQYF
few,TRBJ2-4,TRBV7-2,.,TGTGCCAGCAGCGCCCACAGGGACCAGGGCATTCAGTACTTC,CASSAHRDQGIQYF
few,TRBJ2-1,TRBV15,TRBD2,TGTGCCACCAGCAGAGTAGGACTAGCGGACAATGAGCAGTTCTTC,CATSRVGLADNEQFF
few,TRBJ1-2,TRBV5-4,.,TGTGCCAGCACATGGGCGAATAACTATGGCTACACCTTC,CASTWANNYGYTF
.,TRBJ2-1,TRBV10-3,.,TGTGCCACTCAAAAGGGCATCCTATACAATGAGCAGTTCTTC,CATQKGILYNEQFF
many,TRBJ2-5,TRBV14,.,TGTGCCAGCAGCTCCCAAGAGACCCAGTACTTC,CASSSQETQYF
few,TRBJ1-4,TRBV18,.,TGTGCCAGCTCGAAATCAACAGGCAGGAATGAAAAACTGTTTTTT,CASSKSTGRNEKLFF
many,TRBJ2-1,TRBV21-1,.,TGTGCCTTCCCCTGGAGCGGGAGCTACAATGAGCAGTTCTTC,CAFPWSGSYNEQFF
.,TRBJ2-2,TRBV9,TRBD1,TGTGCCAGCAGCCGAAGTGGACAGGGTGGTAACGGGGAGCTGTTTTTT,CASSRSGQGGNGELFF
.,TRBJ2-1,TRBV18,.,TGTGCCAGCTCACCATTGCAGGGACACAATGAGCAGTTCTTC,CASSPLQGHNEQFF
.,TRBJ2-7,TRBV7-3,TRBD2,TGTGCCAGCAGCTTAAGCGGGGGGAACGAGCAGTACTTC,CASSLSGGNEQYF
few,TRBJ2-5,TRBV28,.,TGTGCCAGCAGTATCCCGGGGAACCAAGAGACCCAGTACTTC,CASSIPGNQETQYF
.,TRBJ2-2,TRBV7-9,TRBD2,TGTGCCAGCAGCGCCCAGGGACTAGCGGAATTCACCGGGGAGCTGTTTTTT,CASSAQGLAEFTGELFF
.,TRBJ1-1,TRBV10-3,.,TGTGCCATCAGTGAGTCGGTACGGTGGACTGAAGCTTTCTTT,CAISESVRWTEAFF
few,TRBJ2-5,TRBV25-1,.,TGTGCCAGCAGTGAATCCACAGGGCCGCAAGAGACCCAGTACTTC,CASSESTGPQETQYF
few,TRBJ1-2,TRBV28,.,TGTGCCAGCAGTTTAGAGGGCTATGGCTACACCTTC,CASSLEGYGYTF
.,TRBJ2-5,TRBV1,.,TGCACCAGCAGCCCTCGGACTAGCGGGAGCCAAGAGACCCAGTACTTC,CTSSPRTSGSQETQYF
few,TRBJ2-3,TRBV7-8,.,TGTGCCAGCAGTTCTACCCGACTGGGTTCGTTTAGAGATACGCAGTATTTT,CASSSTRLGSFRDTQYF
.,TRBJ1-2,TRBV7-2,TRBD1,TGTGCCAGCAGCAGTGGACAGGGATCAGGCTACACCTTC,CASSSGQGSGYTF
few,TRBJ1-2,TRBV7-9,.,TGTGCCAGCAGCTTAGTTTTGGCTTATGGCTACACCTTC,CASSLVLAYGYTF
.,TRBJ2-5,TRBV5-6,TRBD1,TGTGCCAGCAGCACGATTCATATATCAGGGGGCAAGACCCAGTACTTC,CASSTIHISGGKTQYF
.,TRBJ2-4,TRBV28,.,TGTGCCAGCAGTAAACAGGGTATTAGCAAAAACATTCAGTACTTC,CASSKQGISKNIQYF
.,TRBJ2-3,TRBV27,.,TGTGCCAGCAGTTTACTAGGCCAGGGGACCACAGATACGCAGTATTTT,CASSLLGQGTTDTQYF
.,TRBJ1-4,TRBV6-4,.,TGTGCCAGCAGTGACTCGGACACCCTGGGCGAAAAACTGTTTTTT,CASSDSDTLGEKLFF
.,TRBJ1-4,TRBV6-6,TRBD1,TGTGCCAGCAGTTGGCCGGACAGGCAAAATGAAAAACTGTTTTTT,CASSWPDRQNEKLFF